What follows is one T cell receptor (beta chain) and its context. Antigen specificity is unknown. CDR1 and CDR2 from the germline V gene are SGHTA and FQGTGA. The CDR3 has 16 residues. TCRdb re-called the 5' RACE reads and gives one entry per CDR3 protein, without DNA. Here the sample table reports 400,000 or so distinct CDR3 sequences. These data are taken from a study of T cells expressing NK-cell markers. Study-wide context: Serological testing identified most of the eight sequenced donors as HCMV-seropositive and one as seronegative.

Findings and caveats of the study: These clonotypes additionally ranked first within the CD3+CD56-NKG2C+ fraction of a few donors.

The TCR sequence derives from a woman between 50 and 59 years old in good health. The specimen was blood T cells: a sorted CD56 or NKG2C T cell subset, CD4+ or CD8+ T cells, or bulk PBMC T cells (not recorded which). The chain recombines TRBV7-3 with TRBJ2-3; with no DNA, the TCRdb D assignment of TRBD2 cannot be verified. CDR3 protein: CASSLQTSRRTDTQYF.